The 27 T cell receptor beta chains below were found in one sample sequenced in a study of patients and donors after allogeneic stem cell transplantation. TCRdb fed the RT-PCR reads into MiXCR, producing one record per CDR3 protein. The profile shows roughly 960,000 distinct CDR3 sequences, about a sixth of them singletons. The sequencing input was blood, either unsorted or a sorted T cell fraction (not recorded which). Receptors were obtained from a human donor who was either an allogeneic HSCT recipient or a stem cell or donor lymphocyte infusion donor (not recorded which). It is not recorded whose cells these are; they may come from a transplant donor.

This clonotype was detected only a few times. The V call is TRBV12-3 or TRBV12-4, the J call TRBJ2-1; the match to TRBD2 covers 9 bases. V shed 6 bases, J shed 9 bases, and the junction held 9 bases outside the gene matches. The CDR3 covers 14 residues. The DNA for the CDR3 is TGTGCCAGCAGCTGGGGGCGGGGGGGCCTTGAGCAGTTCTTC. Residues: CASSWGRGGLEQFF.

The CDR3 protein is CASSYGRVDGTGELFF. CDR3 nucleotides: TGTGCCAGCAGTTACGGAAGGGTCGACGGCACCGGGGAGCTGTTTTTT. The chain links TRBV6-2 or TRBV6-3 to TRBJ2-2, with D unclear. The germline V and J ends were trimmed by 2 bases and 4 bases, with 14 bases remaining between them. The CDR3 is made up of 16 amino acids. The germline V gene has CDR1 MNHEY and CDR2 SVGEGT.

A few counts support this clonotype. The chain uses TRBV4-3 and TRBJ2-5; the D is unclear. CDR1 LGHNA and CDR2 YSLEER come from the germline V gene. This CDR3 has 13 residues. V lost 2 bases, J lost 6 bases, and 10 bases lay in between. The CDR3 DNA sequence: TGCGCCAGCAGCCAACGTTGGTCCCAGACCCAGTACTTC. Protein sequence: CASSQRWSQTQYF.

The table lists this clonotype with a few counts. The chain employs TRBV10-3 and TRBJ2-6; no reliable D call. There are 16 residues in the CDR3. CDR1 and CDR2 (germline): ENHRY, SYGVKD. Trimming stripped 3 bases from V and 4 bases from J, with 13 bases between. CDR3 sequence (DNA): TGTGCCATCAGTGACGGTCCCCAAGCCGGGGCCAACGTCCTGACTTTC. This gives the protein CAISDGPQAGANVLTF.

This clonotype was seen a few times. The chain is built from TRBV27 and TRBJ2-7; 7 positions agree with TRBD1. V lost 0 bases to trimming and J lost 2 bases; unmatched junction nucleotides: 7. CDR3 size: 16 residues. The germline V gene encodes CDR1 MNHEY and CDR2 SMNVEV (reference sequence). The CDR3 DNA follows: TGTGCCAGCAGTTTATCGGGACAGAGCTCTACCTACGAGCAGTACTTC. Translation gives CASSLSGQSSTYEQYF.

The CDR3 region is CSVVAGGPGDTQYF. CDR3 coding DNA: TGCAGTGTAGTAGCGGGGGGGCCGGGAGATACGCAGTATTTT. The gene calls are TRBV20-1 and TRBJ2-3, with 11 bases that match TRBD2. V lost 7 bases, J lost 5 bases, and 8 bases stayed unmatched. CDR1 and CDR2 from the germline V gene are DFQATT and SNEGSKA (reference sequence). The CDR3 extends over 14 amino acids.

This CDR3 is CSASPGNLAFF. The DNA for the CDR3 is TGCAGTGCTAGTCCCGGGAATTTAGCTTTCTTT. The rearrangement uses TRBV20-1 and TRBJ1-1; D not certain. Deletions cut 3 bases from V and 10 bases from J, with 12 bases between. Germline V lookup: CDR1 DFQATT, CDR2 SNEGSKA (reference sequence). The CDR3 contains 11 residues.

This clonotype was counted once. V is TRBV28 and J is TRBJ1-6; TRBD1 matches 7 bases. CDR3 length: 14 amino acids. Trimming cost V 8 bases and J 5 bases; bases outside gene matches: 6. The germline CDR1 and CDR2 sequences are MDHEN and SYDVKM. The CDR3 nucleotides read TGTGCCAGCGACTCGGACAGGAATAATTCACCCCTCCACTTT. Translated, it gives CASDSDRNNSPLHF.

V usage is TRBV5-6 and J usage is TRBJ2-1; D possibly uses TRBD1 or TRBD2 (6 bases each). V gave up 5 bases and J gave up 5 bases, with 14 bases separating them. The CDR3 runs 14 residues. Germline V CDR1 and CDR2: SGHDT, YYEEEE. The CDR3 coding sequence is TGTGCCAGCAGAATGTGGGGGGCCGACAATGAGCAGTTCTTC. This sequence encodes CASRMWGADNEQFF.

The CDR3: CASSLRVVDEQYF. CDR3 coding DNA: TGCGCCAGCAGCCTCAGGGTGGTTGACGAGCAGTACTTC. The chain joins TRBV5-1 to TRBJ2-7; D is possibly TRBD1 (5 bases). Trimming removed 4 bases from V and 5 bases from J, with 13 bases in between. Germline V gene data show CDR1 as SGHRS and CDR2 as YFSETQ. This CDR3 comprises 13 residues.

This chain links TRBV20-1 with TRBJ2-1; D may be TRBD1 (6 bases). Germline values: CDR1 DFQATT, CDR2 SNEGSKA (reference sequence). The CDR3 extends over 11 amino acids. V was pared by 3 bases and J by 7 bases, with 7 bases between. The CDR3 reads CSASQGNEQFF. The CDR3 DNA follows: TGCAGTGCTAGTCAGGGGAATGAGCAGTTCTTC.

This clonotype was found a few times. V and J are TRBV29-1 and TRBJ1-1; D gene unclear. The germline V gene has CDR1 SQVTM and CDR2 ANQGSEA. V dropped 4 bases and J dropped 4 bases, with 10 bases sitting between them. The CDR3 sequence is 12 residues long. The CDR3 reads CSVVGSGTEAFF. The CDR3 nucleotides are TGCAGCGTTGTAGGGTCAGGCACTGAAGCTTTCTTT.

DNA for the CDR3: TGTGCCAGCAGTTATCTCACGGTTCAACAGGGAGAAAAACTGTTTTTT. Protein product: CASSYLTVQQGEKLFF. The chain employs TRBV6-5 and TRBJ1-4; D possibly corresponds to TRBD1 (6 bases). This CDR3 is built from 16 residues. Trimming shortened V by 3 bases and J by 8 bases, and 19 bases separated the two germline ends. Germline V gives CDR1 MNHEY, CDR2 SVGAGI.

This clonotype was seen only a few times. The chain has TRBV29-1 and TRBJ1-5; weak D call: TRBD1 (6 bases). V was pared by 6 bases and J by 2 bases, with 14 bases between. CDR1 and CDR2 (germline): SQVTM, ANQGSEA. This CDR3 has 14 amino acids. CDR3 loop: CSVPQGGRNQPQHF. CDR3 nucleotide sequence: TGCAGCGTGCCACAGGGTGGACGCAATCAGCCCCAGCATTTT.

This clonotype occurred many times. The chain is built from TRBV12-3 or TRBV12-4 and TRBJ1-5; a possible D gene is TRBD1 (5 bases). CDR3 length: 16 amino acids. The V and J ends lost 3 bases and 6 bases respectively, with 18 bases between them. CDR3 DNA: TGTGCCAGCAGTTTGGGCCGGCTGGGGGTGGTTCAGCCCCAGCATTTT. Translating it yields CASSLGRLGVVQPQHF.

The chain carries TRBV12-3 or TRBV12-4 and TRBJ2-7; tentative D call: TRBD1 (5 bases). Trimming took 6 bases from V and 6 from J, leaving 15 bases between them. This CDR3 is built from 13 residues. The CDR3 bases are TGTGCCAGCAGCCTACACGACAGTTCCGAGCAGTACTTC. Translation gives CASSLHDSSEQYF.

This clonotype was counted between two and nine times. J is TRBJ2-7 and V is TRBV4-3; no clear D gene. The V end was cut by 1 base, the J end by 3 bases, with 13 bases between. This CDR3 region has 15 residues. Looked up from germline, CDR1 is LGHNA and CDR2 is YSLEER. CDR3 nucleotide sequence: TGCGCCAGCAGCCAAGGAGGAGTGGGGATCTACGAGCAGTACTTC. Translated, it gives CASSQGGVGIYEQYF.

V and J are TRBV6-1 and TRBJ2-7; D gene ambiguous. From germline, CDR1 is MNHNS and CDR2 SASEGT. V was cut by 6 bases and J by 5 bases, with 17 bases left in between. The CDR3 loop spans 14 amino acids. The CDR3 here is CASRPRSAGNEQYF. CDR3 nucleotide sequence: TGTGCCAGCAGGCCACGGAGCGCTGGGAACGAGCAGTACTTC.

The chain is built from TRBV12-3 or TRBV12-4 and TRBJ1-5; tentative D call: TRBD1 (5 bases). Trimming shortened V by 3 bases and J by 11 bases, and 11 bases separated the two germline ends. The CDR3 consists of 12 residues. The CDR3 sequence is CASSFWGETQHF. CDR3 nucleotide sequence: TGTGCCAGCAGTTTCTGGGGGGAGACCCAGCATTTT.

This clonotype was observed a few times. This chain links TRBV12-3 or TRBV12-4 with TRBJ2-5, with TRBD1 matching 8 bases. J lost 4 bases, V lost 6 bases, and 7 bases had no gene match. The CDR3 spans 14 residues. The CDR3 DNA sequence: TGTGCCAGCAGCCGGGACAGGTTCGGAGAGACCCAGTACTTC. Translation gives CASSRDRFGETQYF.

Written as DNA, the CDR3 is TGTGCCAGCAGCCGTAGCGGGGACCGCGACAATGAGCAGTTCTTC. This codes for CASSRSGDRDNEQFF. The genes are TRBV13 and TRBJ2-1; 8 positions agree with TRBD2. The CDR3 is made up of 15 amino acids. In germline, CDR1 is PRHDT, CDR2 FYEKMQ (reference sequence). Losses at the gene ends were 5 bases for V and 5 bases for J; bases not matched to a gene: 8.

The CDR3 region has the DNA TGTGCCATCAGTCAGGGGCGGACAGGGCCGCCCGGGGAGCTGTTTTTT. Translating it yields CAISQGRTGPPGELFF. This sequence joins TRBV10-3 and TRBJ2-2; the match to TRBD1 covers 8 bases. The CDR3 has 16 residues. V was clipped by 5 bases and J by 6 bases; unmatched bases: 11. The V gene's germline CDR1 is ENHRY and CDR2 SYGVKD.

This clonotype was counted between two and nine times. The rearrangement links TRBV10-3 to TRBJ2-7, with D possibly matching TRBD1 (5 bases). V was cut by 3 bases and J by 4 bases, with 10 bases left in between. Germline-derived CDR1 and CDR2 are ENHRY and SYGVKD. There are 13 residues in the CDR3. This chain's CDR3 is CAISDQTVYEQYF. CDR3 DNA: TGTGCCATCAGTGACCAGACAGTTTACGAGCAGTACTTC.

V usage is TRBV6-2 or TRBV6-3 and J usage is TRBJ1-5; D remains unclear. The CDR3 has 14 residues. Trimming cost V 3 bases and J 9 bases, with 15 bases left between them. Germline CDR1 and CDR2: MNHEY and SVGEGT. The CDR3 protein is CASSYLAALGPQHF. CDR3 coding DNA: TGTGCCAGCAGTTATTTGGCGGCCCTGGGGCCCCAGCATTTT.

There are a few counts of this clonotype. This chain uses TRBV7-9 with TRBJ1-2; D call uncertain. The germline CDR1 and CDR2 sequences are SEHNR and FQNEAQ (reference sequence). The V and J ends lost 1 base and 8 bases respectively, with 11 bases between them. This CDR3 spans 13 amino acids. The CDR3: CASSLGGRGGYTF. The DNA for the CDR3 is TGTGCCAGCAGCTTAGGAGGGCGAGGCGGCTACACCTTC. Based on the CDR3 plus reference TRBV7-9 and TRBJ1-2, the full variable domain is DTGVSQNPRHKITKRGQNVTFRCDPISEHNRLYWYRQTLGQGPEFLTYFQNEAQLEKSRLLSDRFSAERPKGSFSTLEIQRTEQGDSAMYLCASSLGGRGGYTFGSGTRLTVV.

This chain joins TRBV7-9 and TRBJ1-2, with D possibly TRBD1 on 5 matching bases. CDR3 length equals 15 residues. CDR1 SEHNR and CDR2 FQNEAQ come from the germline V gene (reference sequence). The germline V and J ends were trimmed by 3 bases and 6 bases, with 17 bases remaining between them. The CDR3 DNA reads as TGTGCCAGCAGCTTGGGCAGGGAGAGAATAAATGGCTACACCTTC. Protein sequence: CASSLGRERINGYTF.

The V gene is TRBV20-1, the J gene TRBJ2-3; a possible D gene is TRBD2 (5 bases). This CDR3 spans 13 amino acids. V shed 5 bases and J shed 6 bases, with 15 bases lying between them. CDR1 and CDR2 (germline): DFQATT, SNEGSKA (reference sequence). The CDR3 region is CSAGVVLGDTQYF. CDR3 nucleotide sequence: TGCAGTGCTGGGGTGGTACTAGGGGATACGCAGTATTTT.